This T cell receptor beta chain was found in a study of blood T cell repertoires in COVID-19. Looking at the study overall: The United States, Italy and Spain supplied acute and convalescent COVID-19 samples. Nucleic acid was either cDNA or gDNA, and it came from T cells, B-cell-depleted T cells, or PBMCs.

Germline V gene lookup returns CDR1 SGHTA and CDR2 FQGTGA. V gave up 1 base and J gave up 3 bases; unmatched junction bases: 5. The CDR3 is 16 residues long. How the authors handled the data: Nucleated cell number was recorded as an estimate derived from reference gene primer amplification. TCRdb keeps only in-frame clones here, not all; method: immunoSEQ multiplex PCR. V and J calls plus clone size are reproduced from that table; the DNA served to infer D and trimming. The sample has about 55,000 clones, 75% to 95% seen once. The V call is TRBV7-3, the J call TRBJ1-1; 10 bases line up with TRBD1. Sequenced input: peripheral blood. The TCR was taken from a human donor with active COVID-19. The donor label of this sample is uncertain. CDR3 sequence: CASSLIPGTGDTEAFF. The CDR3 region has the DNA TGTGCCAGCAGCTTAATACCCGGGACAGGGGACACTGAAGCTTTCTTT.